There are many counts of the clone carrying this T cell receptor beta chain. The record originates from a study of T-cell reconstitution after alpha-beta-depleted transplantation in children. Preparation of the TCRbeta library was carried out with unique molecular identifiers. TCRdb fed the PCR reads into MiXCR, producing one record per CDR3 protein. The sample carries about 540,000 distinct CDR3 sequences, around 20% recorded once. The CDR3 is 15 amino acids. Trimming took 5 bases from V and 5 from J; bases not matched to a gene: 8. The chain uses TRBV12-3 or TRBV12-4 and TRBJ1-4, with 7 bases that match TRBD1. Sequencing was performed on PBMCs from the stem cell graft donor, taken from the stem cell graft. The TCR originated in a human donor who donated a stem cell graft to a child with acute lymphoblastic leukemia. CDR3: CASSPRQGPNEKLFF. The CDR3 DNA follows: TGTGCCAGCAGTCCCAGACAGGGACCGAATGAAAAACTGTTTTTT.